Below are 5 T cell receptor beta chains sequenced from a single sample in a study of identifying expanded T cells in peripheral blood (dated by TCRdb to about 2019). The method behind the library was the immunoSEQ multiplex PCR assay. What TCRdb holds here is the immuneACCESS table cut down to in-frame rearrangements. Part of the clones is not present; checked against another copy, under half of the missing clones reflect an unresolved V gene, and the others are unexplained. The sample records about 120,000 clones, over 65% of which are singletons. Around 3.3% of the sample lies in the top ten. Sequencing used blood. The source of these receptors is a person between 18 and 69 years old in good health.

J is TRBJ2-6 and V is TRBV14, with D possibly being TRBD1 or TRBD2 (5 bases each). The V and J ends lost 1 base and 2 bases respectively, with 9 bases between them. The CDR3 loop spans 16 amino acids. Germline lookup yields CDR1 SGHDN and CDR2 FVKESK. The CDR3 sequence: CASSQGWGTGANVLTF. The DNA for the CDR3 is TGTGCCAGCAGCCAAGGTTGGGGGACTGGGGCCAACGTCCTGACTTTC. The whole variable domain, filled in from reference TRBV14 and TRBJ2-6, reads EAGVTQFPSHSVIEKGQTVTLRCDPISGHDNLYWYRRVMGKEIKFLLHFVKESKQDESGMPNNRFLAERTGGTYSTLKVQPAELEDSGVYFCASSQGWGTGANVLTFGAGSRLTVL.

V gene TRBV19 combines with J gene TRBJ2-1; maybe TRBD2 (5 bases). CDR1 LNHDA and CDR2 SQIVND come from the germline V gene (reference sequence). The CDR3 sequence is 11 residues long. V was pared by 3 bases and J by 13 bases, with 10 bases between. The DNA of the CDR3 is TGTGCCAGTAGTATTAAAGGGAGACAGTTCTTC. Translation gives CASSIKGRQFF.

The chain uses TRBV2 and TRBJ2-6; D is unresolved. Germline CDR1 SNHLY, CDR2 FYNNEI. The V gene lost 2 bases and the J gene lost 1 base, with 9 bases spanning the gap. This CDR3 is 16 amino acids long. The CDR3: CASSEQKGSGANVLTF. CDR3 coding DNA: TGTGCCAGCAGTGAACAAAAGGGATCTGGGGCCAACGTCCTGACTTTC. The whole variable domain, filled in from reference TRBV2 and TRBJ2-6, reads EPEVTQTPSHQVTQMGQEVILRCVPISNHLYFYWYRQILGQKVEFLVSFYNNEISEKSEIFDDQFSVERPDGSNFTLKIRSTKLEDSAMYFCASSEQKGSGANVLTFGAGSRLTVL.

This chain uses TRBV7-9 with TRBJ1-5, with TRBD1 identical over 7 bases. The CDR3 has 15 residues. After removal of 3 bases from V and 5 bases from J, the junction contained 7 bases not matched to a gene. Germline CDR1 SEHNR, CDR2 FQNEAQ (reference sequence). The CDR3 DNA follows: TGTGCCAGCAGCTTGACAGGGAGGATGGATCAGCCCCAGCATTTT. It yields the protein CASSLTGRMDQPQHF. Full variable domain (remainder filled in from reference TRBV7-9 and TRBJ1-5): DTGVSQNPRHKITKRGQNVTFRCDPISEHNRLYWYRQTLGQGPEFLTYFQNEAQLEKSRLLSDRFSAERPKGSFSTLEIQRTEQGDSAMYLCASSLTGRMDQPQHFGDGTRLSIL.

The chain employs TRBV11-2 and TRBJ2-7; 9 bases fit TRBD1. The CDR3 is 15 residues long. After removal of 4 bases from V and 5 bases from J, the junction contained 9 bases not matched to a gene. The germline V gene has CDR1 SGHAT and CDR2 FQNNGV. The CDR3 region is CASSSPDRGGDEQYF. For the CDR3, the DNA is TGTGCCAGCAGCTCCCCGGACAGGGGTGGGGACGAGCAGTACTTC.